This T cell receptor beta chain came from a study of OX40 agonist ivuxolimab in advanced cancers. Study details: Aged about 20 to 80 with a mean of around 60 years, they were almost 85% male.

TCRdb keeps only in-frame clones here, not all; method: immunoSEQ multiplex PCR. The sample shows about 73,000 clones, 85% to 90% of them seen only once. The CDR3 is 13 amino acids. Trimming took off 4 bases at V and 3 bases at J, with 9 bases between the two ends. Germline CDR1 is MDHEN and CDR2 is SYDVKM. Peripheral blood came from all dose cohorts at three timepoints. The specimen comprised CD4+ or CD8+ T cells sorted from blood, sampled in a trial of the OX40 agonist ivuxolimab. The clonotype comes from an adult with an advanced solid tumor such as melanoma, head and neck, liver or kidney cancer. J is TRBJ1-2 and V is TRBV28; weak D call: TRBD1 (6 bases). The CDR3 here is CASSSQGYYGYTF. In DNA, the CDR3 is TGTGCCAGCAGTTCACAGGGCTACTATGGCTACACCTTC.